Listed here are 21 T cell receptor beta chains from one sample, sequenced in a study of T cell changes during pregnancy in multiple sclerosis. The data were produced by immunoSEQ multiplex PCR, yet TCRdb's version contains in-frame clones alone and is incomplete. In the table there are roughly 20,000 clones, more than 75% of which are singletons. This material consisted of CD4+ T cells from peripheral blood mononuclear cells, taken in the first trimester of pregnancy. The receptors here all came from a female donor in good health, enrolled as a control in a pregnancy study.

The chain recombines TRBV5-5 with TRBJ1-5; maybe TRBD1 (6 bases). The germline CDR1 and CDR2 sequences are SGHKS and YYEKEE (reference sequence). Trimming cost V 4 bases and J 11 bases, with 22 bases left between them. The CDR3 loop spans 15 amino acids. The CDR3 region is CASSHGGGLQRAQHF. CDR3 in DNA: TGTGCCAGCAGCCATGGGGGCGGCCTGCAACGGGCCCAGCATTTT.

The genes are TRBV25-1 and TRBJ2-5; the match to TRBD2 covers 11 bases. CDR3 length: 15 residues. Looked up from germline, CDR1 is MGHDK and CDR2 is SYGVNS. With V trimmed by 7 bases and J by 4 bases, 8 bases remained unmatched. The CDR3 reads CASKGYGLAGETQYF. The CDR3 coding sequence is TGTGCCAGCAAGGGGTATGGACTAGCGGGAGAGACCCAGTACTTC.

This clone was observed a handful of times. V and J are TRBV4-1 and TRBJ2-1; 7 bases align to TRBD2. Germline V lookup: CDR1 MGHRA, CDR2 YSYEKL. The CDR3 consists of 13 residues. V was pared by 3 bases and J by 10 bases, with 6 bases of the junction left unmatched. The CDR3 is CASSHKVAGEQFF. Written as DNA, the CDR3 is TGCGCCAGCAGCCATAAGGTAGCGGGCGAGCAGTTCTTC.

CDR3 region: CASREGVEQYF. The CDR3 DNA follows: TGTGCCAGCAGAGAAGGGGTCGAGCAGTACTTC. The V gene is TRBV6-5, the J gene TRBJ2-7, with D possibly matching TRBD1 (5 bases). The CDR3 is 11 amino acids. V was trimmed by 6 bases and J by 6 bases, leaving 9 bases between them. Per the germline V gene, CDR1 is MNHEY and CDR2 is SVGAGI.

This chain links TRBV28 with TRBJ1-2; D may be TRBD1 (6 bases). Germline V CDR1 and CDR2: MDHEN, SYDVKM. CDR3 length: 13 residues. Trimming pared 6 bases from V and 8 bases from J, leaving 16 bases between. CDR3 sequence (DNA): TGTGCCAGCAGCCTAGGGGGATACCGCGGCTACACCTTC. Encoded protein: CASSLGGYRGYTF.

The chain uses TRBV4-3 and TRBJ1-2, with D possibly matching TRBD1 (5 bases). Germline V gene lookup returns CDR1 LGHNA and CDR2 YSLEER. This CDR3 is built from 13 residues. V lost 0 bases to trimming and J lost 11 bases, with 13 bases between them. The CDR3 protein is CASSQEAGGKYTF. CDR3 coding DNA: TGCGCCAGCAGCCAAGAAGCGGGGGGGAAGTACACCTTC.

The chain employs TRBV18 and TRBJ2-1; D gene ambiguous. The V end lost 7 bases, the J end lost 8 bases, and 12 bases lay between the germline ends. Germline-derived CDR1 and CDR2 are KGHSH and LQKENI. The CDR3 runs to 12 residues. CDR3 loop: CASLISVDEQFF. CDR3 DNA sequence: TGTGCCAGCTTGATCTCGGTGGATGAGCAGTTCTTC. Based on the CDR3 plus reference TRBV18 and TRBJ2-1, the full variable domain is NAGVMQNPRHLVRRRGQEARLRCSPMKGHSHVYWYRQLPEEGLKFMVYLQKENIIDESGMPKERFSAEFPKEGPSILRIQQVVRGDSAAYFCASLISVDEQFFGPGTRLTVL.

The chain joins TRBV2 to TRBJ2-7, with 7 bases that match TRBD1. From germline, CDR1 is SNHLY and CDR2 FYNNEI. V trimming: 3 bases; J trimming: 1 base; junction bases outside the gene matches: 9. The CDR3 runs to 16 residues. CDR3 in amino acids: CASSDPGTAPSYEQYF. The CDR3, as DNA: TGTGCCAGCAGTGACCCCGGGACAGCTCCTTCCTACGAGCAGTACTTC.

This chain connects TRBV2 to TRBJ2-3; the D gene is possibly TRBD1 (6 bases). The germline V gene encodes CDR1 SNHLY and CDR2 FYNNEI. The CDR3 has 14 residues. V lost 7 bases and J 3 bases, leaving 14 bases between the germline ends. The DNA for the CDR3 is TGTGCCAGCACGCGAGGGGGACAAACAGATACGCAGTATTTT. Its protein product is CASTRGGQTDTQYF. The entire variable domain, with the rest obtained from reference TRBV2 and TRBJ2-3, is as follows: EPEVTQTPSHQVTQMGQEVILRCVPISNHLYFYWYRQILGQKVEFLVSFYNNEISEKSEIFDDQFSVERPDGSNFTLKIRSTKLEDSAMYFCASTRGGQTDTQYFGPGTRLTVL.

The chain is built from TRBV7-9 and TRBJ2-4; 12 positions agree with TRBD1. Trimming removed 3 bases from V and 1 base from J; junction bases left unmatched: 7. Germline V gene sequence: CDR1 SEHNR, CDR2 FQNEAQ (reference sequence). The CDR3 contains 18 residues. The CDR3 sequence is CASSFGTGGSSAKNIQYF. CDR3 in DNA: TGTGCCAGCAGCTTCGGGACAGGGGGCAGTTCGGCCAAAAACATTCAGTACTTC.

The chain couples TRBV18 to TRBJ2-3; 9 bases match TRBD2. CDR1 is KGHSH and CDR2 is LQKENI in the germline V gene. The CDR3 contains 16 residues. The J segment lost 0 bases and the V segment lost 1 base, leaving 2 bases of the junction unmatched. Here the CDR3 DNA reads TGTGCCAGCTCACCACGTCTAGCGGGGAGCACAGATACGCAGTATTTT. It is translated as CASSPRLAGSTDTQYF.

In DNA form, the CDR3 reads TGTGCCAGCAGTTGGACTTTCCCAGAGACCCAGTACTTC. Translation: CASSWTFPETQYF. This chain links TRBV2 with TRBJ2-5; a weak D match, TRBD2 (5 bases). The CDR3 is 13 residues long. The germline V gene has CDR1 SNHLY and CDR2 FYNNEI. Trimming stripped 5 bases from V and 4 bases from J, with 11 bases between.

The chain uses TRBV9 and TRBJ1-1; D might be TRBD1 (5 bases). This CDR3 region has 14 residues. The V end was cut by 0 bases, the J end by 5 bases, with 11 bases between. CDR1 is SGDLS and CDR2 is YYNGEE in the germline V gene. The CDR3 DNA reads TGTGCCAGCAGCGTAGCTAAGGGGTCTACTGAAGCTTTCTTT. Its translation is CASSVAKGSTEAFF.

The chain couples TRBV7-9 to TRBJ2-1; tentatively, D is TRBD1 (6 bases). V lost 1 base, J lost 3 bases, and 10 bases lay in between. The CDR3 runs to 15 residues. Germline V CDR1 and CDR2: SEHNR, FQNEAQ (reference sequence). The DNA for the CDR3 is TGTGCCAGCAGCTTAGACAGGGATTACTACAATGAGCAGTTCTTC. It translates to CASSLDRDYYNEQFF.

A single count supports this clone. V gene TRBV9 combines with J gene TRBJ2-7; TRBD2 aligns across 9 bases. The CDR3 runs to 16 residues. Germline CDR1 and CDR2: SGDLS and YYNGEE. The J segment lost 0 bases and the V segment lost 4 bases, leaving 8 bases of the junction unmatched. This CDR3 reads CASSSGTSISSYEQYF. The CDR3 nucleotides read TGTGCCAGCAGCTCCGGGACTAGCATCTCCTCCTACGAGCAGTACTTC.

The V gene is TRBV1, the J gene TRBJ2-5; the table calls TRBD2, which could not be checked here. TRBV1 is a listed pseudogene. The CDR3 is 18 amino acids. CDR3 in DNA: TGCACCAGCAGGTGGGGGGTTTCCCCCCATTCCGGCCAAGAGACCCAGTACTTC. Its translation: CTSRWGVSPHSGQETQYF.

The CDR3 DNA sequence: TGTGCCAGCAGCTTGGAGAAAGGACATATTGGCTATGGCTACACCTTC. Translated, it gives CASSLEKGHIGYGYTF. This chain joins TRBV5-4 and TRBJ1-2; a weak D match, TRBD1 (5 bases). CDR3 size: 16 residues. From germline, CDR1 is SGHNT and CDR2 YYREEE (reference sequence). With 0 bases removed from V and 4 bases from J, the gap between germline ends came to 16 bases.

The CDR3 region is CASSYSGGFVSYEQYF. Here the CDR3 DNA reads TGTGCCAGCAGTTACTCAGGAGGATTTGTTTCCTACGAGCAGTACTTC. The V and J genes are TRBV6-5 and TRBJ2-7; D is perhaps TRBD2 (5 bases). CDR1 is MNHEY and CDR2 is SVGAGI in the germline V gene. The CDR3 runs to 16 residues. The V gene lost 0 bases and the J gene lost 1 base, with 13 bases spanning the gap.

The CDR3 nucleotides are TGTGCCAGTAGTATCGGGGGATCGACTAATGAAAAACTGTTTTTT. Its protein is CASSIGGSTNEKLFF. The chain couples TRBV19 to TRBJ1-4; D possibly corresponds to TRBD1 (5 bases). There are 15 residues in the CDR3. Trimming took 3 bases from V and 2 from J, leaving 10 bases between them. In germline, CDR1 is LNHDA, CDR2 SQIVND (reference sequence).

The genes are TRBV30 and TRBJ1-4, with a possible D match to TRBD1 (5 bases). Germline lookup yields CDR1 GTSNPN and CDR2 SVGIG (reference sequence). Trimming took off 0 bases at V and 5 bases at J, with 13 bases between the two ends. The CDR3 covers 15 residues. The CDR3 DNA sequence: TGTGCCTGGAGTGTTGTGGGGGGAAGCAATGAAAAACTGTTTTTT. Its translation: CAWSVVGGSNEKLFF.

As DNA, the CDR3 is TGTGCCAGCAGCTTAGTAATTGCAGATACGCAGTATTTT. Its protein product is CASSLVIADTQYF. V usage is TRBV7-2 and J usage is TRBJ2-3; D remains ambiguous. V was pared by 1 base and J by 4 bases, with 6 bases between. Germline V gene lookup returns CDR1 SGHTA and CDR2 FQGNSA. The CDR3 is made up of 13 amino acids.